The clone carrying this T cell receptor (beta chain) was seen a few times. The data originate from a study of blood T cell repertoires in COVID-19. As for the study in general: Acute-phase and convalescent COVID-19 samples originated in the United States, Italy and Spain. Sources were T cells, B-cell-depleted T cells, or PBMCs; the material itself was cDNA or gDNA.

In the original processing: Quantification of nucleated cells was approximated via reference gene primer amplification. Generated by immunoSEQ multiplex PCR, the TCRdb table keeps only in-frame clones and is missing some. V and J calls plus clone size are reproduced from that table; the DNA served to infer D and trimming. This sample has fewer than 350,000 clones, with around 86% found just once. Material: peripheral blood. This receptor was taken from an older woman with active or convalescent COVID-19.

The CDR3 nucleotides read TGTGCCAGCACCCGCGGGGGACGATGGGCTTTCTTT. Protein: CASTRGGRWAFF. The V and J genes are TRBV12-3 or TRBV12-4 and TRBJ1-1, with D possibly being TRBD1 (5 bases). This CDR3 is 12 amino acids long. Trimming removed 7 bases at V and 11 bases at J, with 17 bases between.